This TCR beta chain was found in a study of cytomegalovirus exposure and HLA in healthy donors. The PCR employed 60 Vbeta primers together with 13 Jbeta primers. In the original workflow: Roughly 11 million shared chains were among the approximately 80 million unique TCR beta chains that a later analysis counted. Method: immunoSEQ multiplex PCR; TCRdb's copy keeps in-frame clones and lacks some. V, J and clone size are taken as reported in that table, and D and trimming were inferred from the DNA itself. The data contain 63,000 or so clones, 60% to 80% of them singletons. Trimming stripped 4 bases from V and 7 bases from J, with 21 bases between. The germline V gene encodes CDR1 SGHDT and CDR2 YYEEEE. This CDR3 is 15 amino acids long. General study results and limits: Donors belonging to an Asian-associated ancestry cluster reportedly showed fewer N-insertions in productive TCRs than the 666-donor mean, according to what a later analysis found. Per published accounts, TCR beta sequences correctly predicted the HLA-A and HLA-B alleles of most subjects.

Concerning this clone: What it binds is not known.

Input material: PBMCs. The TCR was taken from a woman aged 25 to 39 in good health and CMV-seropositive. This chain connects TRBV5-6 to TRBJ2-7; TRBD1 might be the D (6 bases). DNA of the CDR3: TGTGCCAGCAGCCTTGGACAGACCTCCTACGATGAGCAGTACTTC. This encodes CASSLGQTSYDEQYF.